The rows below give T cell receptor beta chains drawn from one sample of a study of T cell responses to AZD1222 COVID-19 vaccine. Sequencing used immunoSEQ multiplex PCR; TCRdb keeps in-frame clones, though not all of them. The table lists about 140,000 clones, about 90% of them singletons, with about 5.9% in the top ten. Material: peripheral blood, obtained on day 0 of AZD1222 vaccination. All receptors come from an adult in good health. Each CDR3 is given with its conserved first and last residue. The D gene is left open where the match is weak.

TRBJ2-7	TRBV20-1	TRBD1	TGCAGTGCTAGTAGGACAGGGGACGAGCAGTACTTC	CSASRTGDEQYF
TRBJ2-1	TRBV19	.	TGTGCCACCCGTTCCATCAATGAGCAGTTCTTC	CATRSINEQFF
TRBJ1-2	TRBV27	.	TGTGCCAGCAGTCCAGACGGTCACTATGGCTACACCTTC	CASSPDGHYGYTF
TRBJ1-6	TRBV30	.	TGTGCCTGGAGTGTACTAAAGGGGTCGAAGTCACCCCTCCACTTT	CAWSVLKGSKSPLHF
TRBJ1-6	TRBV9	.	TGTGCCAGCGGGTTGAGCTCCTATAATTCACCCCTCCACTTT	CASGLSSYNSPLHF
TRBJ1-6	TRBV5-1	.	TGCGCCAGCAGCCAGACCGGGACCTCCTTTTTTTCACCCCTCCACTTT	CASSQTGTSFFSPLHF
TRBJ2-7	TRBV6-5	.	TGTGCCAGCAGTAGATACGAGCAGTACTTC	CASSRYEQYF
TRBJ2-3	TRBV5-1	TRBD2	TGCGCCAGCAGCTTGGACCTAGCGGGAGCAGGGGATACGCAGTATTTT	CASSLDLAGAGDTQYF
TRBJ2-3	TRBV3-1/TRBV3-2	.	TGTGCCAGCAGCCGGTCCGGTGTGGGTGCAGGGATAGGTGATACGCAGTATTTT	CASSRSGVGAGIGDTQYF
TRBJ2-1	TRBV25-1	.	TGTGCCAGCAGTGAATTTAAGGGAGAAGCGAATGAGCAGTTCTTC	CASSEFKGEANEQFF
TRBJ2-7	TRBV4-2	TRBD2	TGTGCCAGCAGCCAAGATACTTTAGCGGGAGGAGGTTACGAGCAGTACTTC	CASSQDTLAGGGYEQYF
TRBJ1-2	TRBV20-1	.	TGCAGTGCGGGGGGACTCTATGGCTACACCTTC	CSAGGLYGYTF
TRBJ2-7	TRBV19	TRBD1	TGTGCCAGCAGGGGGTCCCCGGGGCCCTACGAGCAGTACTTC	CASRGSPGPYEQYF
TRBJ1-6	TRBV15	.	TGTGCCACCAGCAGAGATGCGGACGGGGCCGGGCCCCTCCACTTT	CATSRDADGAGPLHF
TRBJ2-1	TRBV7-9	TRBD2	TGTGCCAGCAGCAACTCCGGACTAGCAAGCGATGAGCAGTTCTTC	CASSNSGLASDEQFF
TRBJ2-2	TRBV4-1	.	TGCGCCAGCAGCCAAAGCCCGACAGGAACCGGGGAGCTGTTTTTT	CASSQSPTGTGELFF
TRBJ2-4	TRBV19	.	TGTGCCAGTAGTATAGCGGAAGGAAACATTCAGTACTTC	CASSIAEGNIQYF
TRBJ2-1	TRBV4-1	.	TGCGCCAGCAGCCAAGGCCCCGGGACTTTCTACAATGAGCAGTTCTTC	CASSQGPGTFYNEQFF
TRBJ2-6	TRBV4-3	.	TGCGCCAGCAGCCAAGAAATGGGCACTGGGGCCAACGTCCTGACTTTC	CASSQEMGTGANVLTF